The TCR beta chain under discussion was sequenced for a study of T cell repertoires in cytomegalovirus infection. Via MiXCR, TCRdb re-called the reads, giving one row per CDR3 protein. The sample contains some 220,000 distinct CDR3 sequences, about 38% of which appear only once. This clonotype was counted between two and nine times. Its antigen is currently unknown. The TCR originated in a human donor in good health (CMV status not recorded). Some clones in this sample may be carry-over from other donors' samples. The specimen was CD8+ T cells from cultured PBMCs, collected from culture after CMV antigen stimulation.

CDR3 loop: CASSAQGDTQYF. Here the CDR3 DNA reads TGTGCCAGCAGCGCCCAGGGGGATACGCAGTATTTT. The chain links TRBV7-3 to TRBJ2-3; perhaps TRBD1 as D (6 bases). CDR1 is SGHTA and CDR2 is FQGTGA in the germline V gene. Trimming took off 5 bases at V and 6 bases at J, with 9 bases between the two ends. The CDR3 is 12 amino acids. Based on the CDR3 plus reference TRBV7-3 and TRBJ2-3, the full variable domain is GAGVSQTPSNKVTEKGKYVELRCDPISGHTALYWYRQSLGQGPEFLIYFQGTGAADDSGLPNDRFFAVRPEGSVSTLKIQRTERGDSAVYLCASSAQGDTQYFGPGTRLTVL.